This T cell receptor beta chain was retrieved from a study of T cells in Graves' hyperthyroidism and ophthalmopathy. Study-level results: Separation of ophthalmopathy from stable hyperthyroidism was achieved by a 13 V-J model. Within blood appeared most thyroid clonotypes that had expanded above 0.001.

The CDR3 has 14 amino acids. The junction had 7 bases not matched to a gene; V was cut back by 0 bases and J by 9 bases. Germline V gene sequence: CDR1 DFQATT, CDR2 SNEGSKA (reference sequence). The CDR3 regions of TCR beta were amplified from RNA transcripts. The HTBI primer set served for first-round RT-PCR of the TCR CDR3. TCRdb passed the multiplex PCR reads through MiXCR, listing each CDR3 protein once. The sample includes 370,000 or so distinct CDR3 sequences, about 15% of them seen just once. Details on this clonotype: The antigen is undetermined.

The sample taken for sequencing was blood. The chain carries TRBV20-1 and TRBJ2-5; 10 bases are a match to TRBD2. This sequence originates from a woman under 30 with Graves' hyperthyroidism that later progressed to Graves' ophthalmopathy. The CDR3 DNA is TGCAGTGCTAGAGATGGAGGAGCGGGAGGGGCCCAGTACTTC. This gives the protein CSARDGGAGGAQYF.